This TCR beta chain was retrieved from a study of T cells in Graves' hyperthyroidism and ophthalmopathy. Study-wide results and caveats: Using 13 V-J features, a model discriminated ophthalmopathy from stable hyperthyroidism.

Points on this clonotype: Its antigen is undetermined.

Researchers took RNA transcripts and amplified the TCR beta CDR3 regions from them. The HTBI primer set drove a first-round RT-PCR of the TCR CDR3. MiXCR was run by TCRdb on the multiplex PCR reads, yielding one entry per CDR3 protein. Here the sample spans around 700,000 distinct CDR3 sequences, around 20% being singletons. The V gene lost 5 bases and the J gene lost 11 bases, with 9 bases spanning the gap. This CDR3 region has 10 residues. CDR1 is SGHAT, CDR2 FQNNGV, per germline. The sequencing sample was made of blood. The chain recombines TRBV11-2 with TRBJ1-1; D may be TRBD1 (5 bases). This TCR was sampled from a woman aged 45-65 years with Graves' hyperthyroidism that later progressed to Graves' ophthalmopathy. The CDR3 DNA follows: TGTGCCAGCAGCCTCGGGGACGCTTTCTTT. It translates to CASSLGDAFF.